What follows are 32 T cell receptor beta chains derived from one specimen sequenced in a study of T cells in Graves' hyperthyroidism and ophthalmopathy. The CDR3 regions of TCR beta were amplified from RNA transcripts. An initial round of RT-PCR targeting the TCR CDR3 relied on the HTBI primer set. TCRdb re-called the multiplex PCR reads with MiXCR, one entry per CDR3 protein. Of more than 350,000 distinct CDR3 sequences in the sample, 15% were seen once. The material sequenced was blood. The source of these receptors is a woman aged 55 to 70 with Graves' ophthalmopathy.

This chain joins TRBV20-1 and TRBJ2-7; 10 nucleotides match TRBD1. The germline V gene has CDR1 DFQATT and CDR2 SNEGSKA (reference sequence). V gave up 7 bases and J gave up 3 bases; unmatched junction bases: 6. This CDR3 spans 13 amino acids. The CDR3 sequence: CSGGRDRGYEQYF. The CDR3 DNA follows: TGCAGTGGGGGGCGGGACAGGGGCTACGAGCAGTACTTC.

The J gene is TRBJ2-6, the V gene TRBV12-3 or TRBV12-4; D assignment may be TRBD1 or TRBD2 (5 bases each). The CDR3 extends over 15 amino acids. Trimming removed 6 bases from V and 3 bases from J, with 12 bases in between. In DNA form, the CDR3 reads TGTGCCAGCAGCCGGGGACGGGATGGGGCCAACGTCCTGACTTTC. The encoded protein is CASSRGRDGANVLTF.

The CDR3 nucleotides are TGCAGCGTAGGGGTTGGGGCAGGGGGCGTTGAGCAGTTCTTC. Protein: CSVGVGAGGVEQFF. The genes are TRBV29-1 and TRBJ2-1; 8 bases are a match to TRBD1. Germline CDR1 is SQVTM and CDR2 is ANQGSEA. CDR3 length equals 14 residues. The V gene end was trimmed by 6 bases and the J gene end by 9 bases; junction bases not matched to a gene: 13.

The chain joins TRBV2 to TRBJ2-1; 10 bases align to TRBD2. The CDR3 is 16 residues long. V dropped 8 bases and J dropped 0; count of bases not matched to a gene: 7. Germline V CDR1 and CDR2: SNHLY, FYNNEI. This chain's CDR3 is CASQTSGLGSYNEQFF. DNA for the CDR3: TGTGCCAGCCAGACTAGCGGGCTGGGCTCCTACAATGAGCAGTTCTTC. Full variable domain (remainder filled in from reference TRBV2 and TRBJ2-1): EPEVTQTPSHQVTQMGQEVILRCVPISNHLYFYWYRQILGQKVEFLVSFYNNEISEKSEIFDDQFSVERPDGSNFTLKIRSTKLEDSAMYFCASQTSGLGSYNEQFFGPGTRLTVL.

This clonotype was observed at least ten times. The rearrangement joins TRBV28 to TRBJ1-2; D uncertain. Germline lookup yields CDR1 MDHEN and CDR2 SYDVKM. V was cut by 4 bases and J by 6 bases, with 21 bases left in between. This CDR3 is 16 amino acids long. For the CDR3, the DNA is TGTGCCAGCAGTTCCACCCGCTCCGGGTCCGTAGATGGCTACACCTTC. Translation: CASSSTRSGSVDGYTF.

This clonotype was found many times. V and J are TRBV5-1 and TRBJ2-6; D may be TRBD1 (5 bases). With 0 bases removed from V and 2 bases from J, the gap between germline ends came to 6 bases. CDR3 size: 15 residues. Per the germline V gene, CDR1 is SGHRS and CDR2 is YFSETQ. The chain's CDR3 is CASSLGGAGANVLTF. The DNA for the CDR3 is TGCGCCAGCAGCTTGGGGGGCGCTGGGGCCAACGTCCTGACTTTC.

The J gene is TRBJ2-1, the V gene TRBV10-3; possibly TRBD2 for D (6 bases). CDR3 length equals 13 residues. CDR1 is ENHRY, CDR2 SYGVKD, per germline. The germline V and J ends were trimmed by 5 bases and 10 bases, with 15 bases remaining between them. The CDR3 sequence is CAISPFGEVEQFF. In nucleotides, the CDR3 is TGTGCCATCAGTCCCTTCGGGGAGGTGGAGCAGTTCTTC.

The chain recombines TRBV19 with TRBJ2-1, with 9 positions matching TRBD2. The CDR3 has 18 residues. The junction had 14 bases not matched to a gene; V was cut back by 3 bases and J by 5 bases. Germline lookup yields CDR1 LNHDA and CDR2 SQIVND (reference sequence). CDR3 bases: TGTGCCAGTAGTATCCCCCCCGGAGGTAGCGGGAGCGACAATGAGCAGTTCTTC. Residues: CASSIPPGGSGSDNEQFF.

The V gene is TRBV28, the J gene TRBJ2-2; 11 bases map to TRBD2. Germline assignment: CDR1 MDHEN and CDR2 SYDVKM. The CDR3 is 17 residues long. Germline trimming cut 6 bases from V and 6 bases from J; bases unmatched to any gene: 12. CDR3 DNA: TGTGCCAGCAGAAGGACTAGCGGGTATGAACGAGCCGGGGAGCTGTTTTTT. This gives the protein CASRRTSGYERAGELFF.

This clonotype came up a few times. The V and J genes are TRBV5-1 and TRBJ2-2; maybe TRBD1 (5 bases). The CDR3 contains 16 residues. Trimming took off 6 bases at V and 0 bases at J, with 15 bases between the two ends. Looked up from germline, CDR1 is SGHRS and CDR2 is YFSETQ. CDR3 sequence reads: CASNLGVQANTGELFF. The CDR3 DNA reads TGCGCCAGCAATCTTGGGGTACAGGCGAACACCGGGGAGCTGTTTTTT.

This chain joins TRBV7-2 and TRBJ1-3; D is ambiguous. V was cut by 0 bases and J by 3 bases, with 15 bases left in between. Per the germline V gene, CDR1 is SGHTA and CDR2 is FQGNSA. The CDR3 runs 17 residues. The DNA for the CDR3 is TGTGCCAGCAGCTTAGCTTCAGGCCAACAGTATGGAAACACCATATATTTT. Translating gives CASSLASGQQYGNTIYF.

The chain couples TRBV28 to TRBJ2-5, with 7 bases matching TRBD1. This CDR3 contains 13 residues. V lost 8 bases, J lost 2 bases, and 5 bases stayed unmatched. Germline V lookup: CDR1 MDHEN, CDR2 SYDVKM. DNA for the CDR3: TGTGCCAGCGATCCGGGACAGCAAGAGACCCAGTACTTC. The encoded protein is CASDPGQQETQYF.

In its sample, this clonotype was seen a few times. The genes are TRBV6-1 and TRBJ1-5, with D uncertain. CDR1 and CDR2 (germline): MNHNS, SASEGT. Trimming took 8 bases from V and 0 from J, leaving 8 bases between them. There are 13 residues in the CDR3. CDR3 sequence: CASWRGSNQPQHF. The CDR3 nucleotides read TGTGCCAGCTGGCGGGGTAGCAATCAGCCCCAGCATTTT.

This clonotype was found many times. The chain combines TRBV30 with TRBJ2-7; possible D gene TRBD2, 5 bases. V was cut by 2 bases and J by 1 base, with 6 bases left in between. CDR1 and CDR2 from the germline V gene are GTSNPN and SVGIG (reference sequence). This CDR3 is built from 12 residues. The CDR3 sequence is CAWSSGSYEQYF. CDR3 coding DNA: TGTGCCTGGAGTTCGGGGTCCTACGAGCAGTACTTC. Using reference TRBV30 and TRBJ2-7 for the parts outside the CDR3, the full variable domain is SQTIHQWPATLVQPVGSPLSLECTVEGTSNPNLYWYRQAAGRGLQLLFYSVGIGQISSEVPQNLSASRPQDRQFILSSKKLLLSDSGFYLCAWSSGSYEQYFGPGTRLTVT.

The chain uses TRBV9 and TRBJ1-6, with D possibly being TRBD1 (6 bases). The CDR3 runs 14 residues. Trimming took off 4 bases at V and 5 bases at J, with 10 bases between the two ends. The germline gives CDR1 SGDLS, CDR2 YYNGEE. In nucleotides, the CDR3 is TGTGCCAGCAGCTCCGGGACACATAATTCACCCCTCCACTTT. The encoded protein is CASSSGTHNSPLHF.

The sample holds a few counts of this clonotype. The genes are TRBV7-6 and TRBJ1-4; TRBD1 matches 9 bases. The CDR3 covers 16 residues. Germline CDR1 SGHVS, CDR2 FNYEAQ. With V trimmed by 4 bases and J by 2 bases, 5 bases remained unmatched. DNA for the CDR3: TGTGCCAGCAGCTCCGGGACAGGGTTTACTAATGAAAAACTGTTTTTT. Encoded protein: CASSSGTGFTNEKLFF.

This clonotype was picked up many times. V gene TRBV6-5 combines with J gene TRBJ2-1, with a tentative D call TRBD2 (6 bases). Per the germline V gene, CDR1 is MNHEY and CDR2 is SVGAGI. Between the trimmed V and J ends, which lost 0 bases and 7 bases, there was a span of 13 bases. The CDR3 runs to 15 residues. The CDR3 DNA sequence: TGTGCCAGCAGTTACTCCCCCCGACTAGTAAATGAGCAGTTCTTC. It translates to CASSYSPRLVNEQFF.

The sample holds many counts of this clonotype. The CDR3 here is CASSLRDFYNEQFF. CDR3 sequence (DNA): TGTGCCAGCAGCCTCCGGGACTTTTACAATGAGCAGTTCTTC. V usage is TRBV7-2 and J usage is TRBJ2-1; D is perhaps TRBD2 (6 bases). V was trimmed by 5 bases and J by 4 bases, leaving 12 bases between them. The length of the CDR3 is 14 residues. Germline assignment: CDR1 SGHTA and CDR2 FQGNSA.

V gene TRBV19 combines with J gene TRBJ2-1; 9 bases are a match to TRBD2. J gave up 2 bases and V 2 bases, and 4 bases lay outside the gene matches. CDR1 is LNHDA, CDR2 SQIVND, per germline (reference sequence). This CDR3 comprises 16 residues. CDR3 sequence (DNA): TGTGCCAGTAGTATACGGCGGGAGGGCCCCTACAATGAGCAGTTCTTC. This gives the protein CASSIRREGPYNEQFF.

This clonotype appeared many times. The chain recombines TRBV18 with TRBJ2-3, with 8 nucleotides matching TRBD2. Per germline, CDR1 KGHSH and CDR2 LQKENI. This CDR3 spans 16 amino acids. V lost 5 bases and J lost 5; bases outside the gene matches: 12. The CDR3 reads CASSSGRGAQIDTQYF. In DNA, the CDR3 is TGTGCCAGCTCATCCGGGCGGGGGGCGCAGATAGATACGCAGTATTTT.

In its sample, this clonotype was seen many times. CDR3 DNA: TGTGCCAGCAGCCTGAACCTTTTTAGTGAGCAGTTCTTC. It is translated as CASSLNLFSEQFF. The chain recombines TRBV11-2 with TRBJ2-1; D gene uncertain. The V end was cut by 5 bases, the J end by 9 bases, with 14 bases between. Germline CDR1 and CDR2: SGHAT and FQNNGV. CDR3 length: 13 residues. Combining the CDR3 with reference TRBV11-2 and TRBJ2-1 gives the whole variable domain EAGVAQSPRYKIIEKRQSVAFWCNPISGHATLYWYQQILGQGPKLLIQFQNNGVVDDSQLPKDRFSAERLKGVDSTLKIQPAKLEDSAVYLCASSLNLFSEQFFGPGTRLTVL.

The chain uses TRBV24-1 and TRBJ1-1; no firm D call. Germline lookup yields CDR1 KGHDR and CDR2 SFDVKD. The CDR3 loop spans 11 amino acids. V was pared by 0 bases and J by 10 bases, with 5 bases between. In nucleotides, the CDR3 is TGTGCCACCAGTGATTTGGAGTCAGCTTTCTTT. This sequence encodes CATSDLESAFF.

This clonotype was detected ten times or more. The genes are TRBV6-1 and TRBJ2-7; the D gene is possibly TRBD2 (5 bases). Trimming stripped 7 bases from V and 6 bases from J, with 22 bases between. CDR1 is MNHNS and CDR2 is SASEGT in the germline V gene. The CDR3 consists of 15 residues. CDR3 sequence: CASTRWRREVPEQYF. Written as DNA, the CDR3 is TGTGCCAGCACAAGATGGAGACGGGAAGTACCCGAGCAGTACTTC.

V usage is TRBV10-2 and J usage is TRBJ1-6; D unclear. V lost 5 bases, J lost 7 bases, and 12 bases lay in between. The CDR3 is 14 amino acids. Germline CDR1 reads WSHSY; CDR2 reads SAAADI. CDR3 sequence (DNA): TGCGCCAGCAGTCCCGGGTGGGAGAATTCACCCCTCCACTTT. Translation: CASSPGWENSPLHF.

The chain couples TRBV27 to TRBJ2-3; D may be TRBD2 (5 bases). The germline V and J ends were trimmed by 2 bases and 2 bases, with 11 bases remaining between them. CDR3 size: 15 residues. CDR1 is MNHEY and CDR2 is SMNVEV in the germline V gene (reference sequence). CDR3 amino acids: CASSLSGYHTDTQYF. The CDR3 DNA reads as TGTGCCAGCAGTTTAAGCGGTTACCACACAGATACGCAGTATTTT.

Notes on this clonotype: A read error may explain this, as a much larger clone is one base away. The V and J genes are TRBV3-1 and TRBJ1-2; the D gene is possibly TRBD1 (5 bases). Looked up from germline, CDR1 is LGHDT and CDR2 is YNNKEL (reference sequence). CDR3 length equals 14 residues. Trimming pared 6 bases from V and 6 bases from J, leaving 17 bases between. The CDR3 DNA sequence: TGTGCCAGCAGACCCCGGGACGGGGGGGATGGCTACACCTTC. This translates into CASRPRDGGDGYTF.

This clonotype was seen ten or more times. This chain uses TRBV30 with TRBJ2-2; TRBD2 agrees at 10 bases. Germline V CDR1 and CDR2: GTSNPN, SVGIG (reference sequence). The V segment lost 2 bases and the J segment 4 bases; nucleotides outside the gene matches: 1. The CDR3 runs 14 residues. The CDR3 protein is CAWSSGRATGELFF. The DNA for the CDR3 is TGTGCCTGGAGTAGCGGGAGGGCCACCGGGGAGCTGTTTTTT. Combining the CDR3 with reference TRBV30 and TRBJ2-2 gives the whole variable domain SQTIHQWPATLVQPVGSPLSLECTVEGTSNPNLYWYRQAAGRGLQLLFYSVGIGQISSEVPQNLSASRPQDRQFILSSKKLLLSDSGFYLCAWSSGRATGELFFGEGSRLTVL.

The gene calls are TRBV12-3 or TRBV12-4 and TRBJ1-2; 8 bases line up with TRBD1. The ends lost 6 bases at V and 6 bases at J; junction bases unmatched: 6. The CDR3 runs to 13 residues. The CDR3 coding sequence is TGTGCCAGCAGCCGACCGACAGGGGATGGCTACACCTTC. It specifies CASSRPTGDGYTF.

The sample holds a few counts of this clonotype. An end of the junction does not agree with germline; a read error may underlie this. The chain uses TRBV7-7 and TRBJ2-5, with 8 bases identical to TRBD1. Germline CDR1 reads SSHAT; CDR2 reads FNYEAQ (reference sequence). The CDR3 sequence is 13 residues long. The CDR3 loop reads CASSLDRDGTQYF. The CDR3 DNA reads TGTGCTAGCAGTTTGGACAGGGATGGGACCCAGTACTTC. Together with reference TRBV7-7 and TRBJ2-5, the CDR3 gives the full variable domain: GAGVSQSPRYKVTKRGQDVTLRCDPISSHATLYWYQQALGQGPEFLTYFNYEAQPDKSGLPSDRFSAERPEGSISTLTIQRTEQRDSAMYRCASSLDRDGTQYFGPGTRLLVL.

The chain carries TRBV27 and TRBJ2-7; 9 bases agree with TRBD2. V trimming: 7 bases; J trimming: 4 bases; junction bases outside the gene matches: 14. This CDR3 contains 16 residues. The germline gives CDR1 MNHEY, CDR2 SMNVEV (reference sequence). CDR3 loop: CASIPASAGGLYEQYF. CDR3 in DNA: TGTGCCAGCATTCCGGCATCCGCGGGAGGGCTGTACGAGCAGTACTTC.

Ten or more counts support this clonotype. V usage is TRBV20-1 and J usage is TRBJ2-3; no clear D. The CDR3 spans 15 residues. The germline V and J ends were trimmed by 0 bases and 2 bases, with 12 bases remaining between them. Germline V gives CDR1 DFQATT, CDR2 SNEGSKA (reference sequence). CDR3 DNA: TGCAGTGCTAGAGATTGGGCAGGTAACACAGATACGCAGTATTTT. This sequence encodes CSARDWAGNTDTQYF.

This clonotype was recorded many times. This sequence joins TRBV28 and TRBJ1-5, with D possibly being TRBD1 (5 bases). Germline loops: CDR1 MDHEN, CDR2 SYDVKM. Trimming took off 6 bases at V and 0 bases at J, with 18 bases between the two ends. The length of the CDR3 is 17 residues. The CDR3 loop is CASSDSGLAFSNQPQHF. Here the CDR3 DNA reads TGTGCCAGCAGCGATTCGGGACTCGCTTTTAGCAATCAGCCCCAGCATTTT.